The 27 T cell receptor beta chains in this list originate from one sample, sequenced in a study of vaccination effects on CD4 cells after COVID-19. Expansion with viral peptide pools was applied to antigen-specific CD4+ T cells by the ViraFEST assay prior to sequencing. Around day 10 of culture, CD4+ T cells were separated out. Two doses of either BNT162b2 or mRNA-1273 were given to each participant. Some clones are missing from TCRdb's copy, which holds only in-frame ones; the method was immunoSEQ multiplex PCR. Here the sample spans about 24,000 clones, more than 60% being singletons. No antigen has been assigned to these receptors. Sequencing used CD4+ T cells from PBMCs cultured with HCoV-NL63 spike peptides, obtained after COVID-19 vaccination. Receptors were obtained from a human donor who received a COVID-19 vaccine.

The genes are TRBV6-5 and TRBJ1-6; possible D gene TRBD1, 6 bases. The CDR3 sequence is 14 residues long. Trimming removed 6 bases at V and 7 bases at J, with 13 bases between. Per the germline V gene, CDR1 is MNHEY and CDR2 is SVGAGI. CDR3: CASSLTGKNSPLHF. The CDR3 DNA reads TGTGCCAGCAGCCTTACAGGGAAAAATTCACCCCTCCACTTT.

This chain connects TRBV2 to TRBJ2-7; D may be TRBD1 (6 bases). Germline V gene data show CDR1 as SNHLY and CDR2 as FYNNEI. Trimming removed 10 bases at V and 4 bases at J, with 14 bases between. The CDR3 extends over 12 amino acids. CDR3 DNA: TGTGCCATCGTTCAAGGACAGTACGAGCAGTACTTC. As protein: CAIVQGQYEQYF.

The V gene is TRBV2, the J gene TRBJ1-2; the D gene is possibly TRBD1 (6 bases). V dropped 4 bases and J dropped 3 bases, with 12 bases sitting between them. The CDR3 extends over 14 amino acids. Germline assignment: CDR1 SNHLY and CDR2 FYNNEI. CDR3 sequence reads: CASSGRTAHYGYTF. Written as DNA, the CDR3 is TGTGCCAGCAGTGGGAGGACAGCTCACTATGGCTACACCTTC.

CDR3 region: CASSRTGTGLANEKLFF. The CDR3 bases are TGTGCCAGCAGTCGCACCGGGACAGGGTTGGCTAATGAAAAACTGTTTTTT. The rearrangement links TRBV6-6 to TRBJ1-4, with TRBD1 matching over 9 bases. The CDR3 totals 17 residues. The V segment lost 5 bases and the J segment 3 bases; nucleotides outside the gene matches: 10. Germline CDR1 reads MNHNY; CDR2 reads SVGAGI (reference sequence).

This rearrangement joins TRBV19 to TRBJ2-3, with TRBD2 identical over 11 bases. The germline gives CDR1 LNHDA, CDR2 SQIVND (reference sequence). V gave up 6 bases and J gave up 4 bases; unmatched junction bases: 6. This CDR3 contains 15 residues. The CDR3 here is CASRKLAGVPDTQYF. The CDR3 DNA reads TGTGCCAGTAGAAAACTAGCGGGAGTACCAGATACGCAGTATTTT.

V gene TRBV10-3 combines with J gene TRBJ1-2; 8 bases match TRBD1. V dropped 2 bases and J dropped 4; count of bases not matched to a gene: 6. The CDR3 is made up of 15 amino acids. Germline V gene lookup returns CDR1 ENHRY and CDR2 SYGVKD. The CDR3 sequence: CAISEGQGFGYGYTF. CDR3 nucleotides: TGTGCCATCAGTGAGGGACAGGGATTCGGCTATGGCTACACCTTC.

The chain employs TRBV20-1 and TRBJ1-2; no definite D call. V was pared by 3 bases and J by 7 bases, with 12 bases between. Germline CDR1 reads DFQATT; CDR2 reads SNEGSKA (reference sequence). The CDR3 loop spans 12 amino acids. The CDR3 DNA sequence: TGCAGTGCTAGTAAGCCCCCCTCTGGCTACACCTTC. Translated, it gives CSASKPPSGYTF.

This sequence joins TRBV6-5 and TRBJ2-7; either TRBD1 or TRBD2 may fit D (6 bases each). CDR1 is MNHEY, CDR2 SVGAGI, per germline. With 6 bases removed from V and 9 bases from J, the gap between germline ends came to 15 bases. The CDR3 length is 12 residues. The CDR3 protein is CASSQDGGRQYF. CDR3 coding DNA: TGTGCCAGCAGCCAAGATGGGGGGCGGCAGTACTTC.

This chain joins TRBV24-1 and TRBJ2-1; 10 nucleotides line up with TRBD2. The junction had 11 bases not matched to a gene; V was cut back by 3 bases and J by 7 bases. CDR3 length: 17 amino acids. Germline V lookup: CDR1 KGHDR, CDR2 SFDVKD. CDR3 DNA: TGTGCCACCAGTGATGGCGTGCAGCGGGGGGGCCATAATGAGCAGTTCTTC. Protein product: CATSDGVQRGGHNEQFF.

This clone was observed a few times. The chain has TRBV10-1 and TRBJ2-7; 8 nucleotides agree with TRBD2. Trimming removed 4 bases from V and 0 bases from J; junction bases left unmatched: 5. Germline V gene lookup returns CDR1 WNHNN and CDR2 SYGVQD (reference sequence). The length of the CDR3 is 15 residues. CDR3 DNA: TGCGCCAGCAGTGGTCCGACTAGCGCCTCCTACGAGCAGTACTTC. This codes for CASSGPTSASYEQYF.

The gene calls are TRBV2 and TRBJ2-2; TRBD1 aligns across 7 bases. V lost 9 bases, J lost 4 bases, and 8 bases stayed unmatched. From germline, CDR1 is SNHLY and CDR2 FYNNEI. The CDR3 consists of 14 residues. DNA for the CDR3: TGTGCCAGTCTAGGGACAGAAGTCACCGGGGAGCTGTTTTTT. Translating gives CASLGTEVTGELFF.

This chain joins TRBV19 and TRBJ2-2; 7 bases line up with TRBD2. The CDR3 contains 11 residues. Per germline, CDR1 LNHDA and CDR2 SQIVND (reference sequence). The V segment lost 8 bases and the J segment 7 bases; nucleotides outside the gene matches: 1. The CDR3 region has the DNA TGTGCCAGTCGGACTAGCGGGGAGCTGTTTTTT. This encodes CASRTSGELFF.

V gene TRBV13 combines with J gene TRBJ1-3; D may be TRBD1 (5 bases). Germline CDR1 is PRHDT and CDR2 is FYEKMQ (reference sequence). Trimming cost V 1 base and J 2 bases, with 9 bases left between them. The CDR3 sequence is 15 residues long. The CDR3 protein is CASSLVSGAGNTIYF. The CDR3 DNA reads TGTGCCAGCAGCTTAGTTTCGGGGGCTGGAAACACCATATATTTT.

The genes are TRBV27 and TRBJ2-5; D possibly uses TRBD1 or TRBD2 (5 bases each). The CDR3 is 14 residues long. Trimming cost V 5 bases and J 7 bases, with 17 bases left between them. Germline V gene data show CDR1 as MNHEY and CDR2 as SMNVEV (reference sequence). The CDR3 sequence: CASSPQGTVGTQYF. The CDR3, as DNA: TGTGCCAGCAGTCCTCAAGGGACCGTGGGGACCCAGTACTTC.

For the CDR3, the DNA is TGTGCCAGCCGGGCTGGAAACACCATATATTTT. Its protein product is CASRAGNTIYF. J is TRBJ1-3 and V is TRBV3-1 (or the pseudogene TRBV3-2); D not resolved. The germline V gene encodes CDR1 LGHDT and CDR2 YNNKEL (reference sequence). This CDR3 spans 11 amino acids. V shed 8 bases and J shed 2 bases, with 4 bases lying between them.

This clone showed up just once. This rearrangement joins TRBV6-2 or TRBV6-3 to TRBJ2-4, with TRBD1 matching over 9 bases. Germline CDR1 reads MNHEY; CDR2 reads SVGEGT. J gave up 1 base and V 6 bases, and 7 bases lay outside the gene matches. The CDR3 sequence is 16 residues long. In DNA form, the CDR3 reads TGTGCCAGCAGCCTAACAGGGGGCTTCGCCAAAAACATTCAGTACTTC. It translates to CASSLTGGFAKNIQYF.

This chain links TRBV4-2 with TRBJ2-2; D is undetermined. This CDR3 has 15 residues. The germline V gene encodes CDR1 LGHNA and CDR2 YNFKEQ. Trimming removed 0 bases at V and 7 bases at J, with 12 bases between. In DNA form, the CDR3 reads TGTGCCAGCAGCCAAGAACGTAACAAAGGCGGGGAGCTGTTTTTT. This codes for CASSQERNKGGELFF.

This chain joins TRBV27 and TRBJ2-6, with D perhaps being TRBD1 or TRBD2 (5 bases each). The germline V gene encodes CDR1 MNHEY and CDR2 SMNVEV (reference sequence). The CDR3 consists of 14 residues. V dropped 6 bases and J dropped 0 bases, with 6 bases sitting between them. The CDR3 sequence is CASRRGSGANVLTF. CDR3 coding DNA: TGTGCCAGCAGGAGGGGCTCTGGGGCCAACGTCCTGACTTTC.

This clone was observed a handful of times. CDR3 residues: CASSKGQGGTDTQYF. DNA of the CDR3: TGTGCCAGCAGTAAAGGACAGGGGGGTACAGATACGCAGTATTTT. This chain links TRBV6-6 with TRBJ2-3; 10 positions agree with TRBD1. The germline CDR1 and CDR2 sequences are MNHNY and SVGAGI (reference sequence). V was clipped by 5 bases and J by 3 bases; unmatched bases: 5. The CDR3 extends over 15 amino acids.

The CDR3 DNA reads as TGTGCTAGTGGTCTCTCATCCTACGAGCAGTACTTC. This gives the protein CASGLSSYEQYF. This chain joins TRBV12-5 and TRBJ2-7; D remains unclear. CDR1 LGHNT and CDR2 FRNRAP come from the germline V gene. V was trimmed by 5 bases and J by 1 base, leaving 6 bases between them. This CDR3 spans 12 amino acids. Using reference TRBV12-5 and TRBJ2-7 for the parts outside the CDR3, the full variable domain is DARVTQTPRHKVTEMGQEVTMRCQPILGHNTVFWYRQTMMQGLELLAYFRNRAPLDDSGMPKDRFSAEMPDATLATLKIQPSEPRDSAVYFCASGLSSYEQYFGPGTRLTVT.

This clone has just one count. This chain links TRBV14 with TRBJ2-7; D not resolved. Germline CDR1 reads SGHDN; CDR2 reads FVKESK. The CDR3 runs 13 residues. V lost 0 bases and J lost 11, with 14 bases in between. The CDR3 spells CASSQDPRQPEYF. The CDR3 nucleotides read TGTGCCAGCAGCCAAGATCCGAGGCAGCCTGAGTACTTC.

The chain recombines TRBV6-1 with TRBJ2-7; D is perhaps TRBD1 or TRBD2 (5 bases each). V shed 5 bases and J shed 3 bases, with 14 bases lying between them. This CDR3 is 14 amino acids long. Germline loops: CDR1 MNHNS, CDR2 SASEGT. The DNA for the CDR3 is TGTGCCAGCAGTACGCAGGGTGGAGGCTACGAGCAGTACTTC. It encodes CASSTQGGGYEQYF.

This CDR3 is CATRDRGRGSYGYTF. The CDR3, as DNA: TGTGCCACCCGGGACAGGGGGCGCGGGTCCTATGGCTACACCTTC. This sequence joins TRBV19 and TRBJ1-2, with 12 bases aligning to TRBD1. CDR1 and CDR2 (germline): LNHDA, SQIVND (reference sequence). The CDR3 extends over 15 amino acids. Losses at the gene ends were 10 bases for V and 4 bases for J; bases not matched to a gene: 10.

In its sample, this clone was seen once. V and J are TRBV19 and TRBJ2-2, with a weak D call TRBD2 (5 bases). Trimming stripped 10 bases from V and 7 bases from J, with 19 bases between. CDR1 is LNHDA, CDR2 SQIVND, per germline (reference sequence). The CDR3 contains 14 residues. DNA for the CDR3: TGTGCCACCGCCTCCGGGGTGAACTACGGGGAGCTGTTTTTT. Translating gives CATASGVNYGELFF.

This clone was seen only once. This chain links TRBV11-2 with TRBJ2-5; 8 nucleotides agree with TRBD2. V lost 3 bases to trimming and J lost 5 bases; unmatched junction nucleotides: 5. There are 14 residues in the CDR3. Germline CDR1 and CDR2: SGHAT and FQNNGV. CDR3 nucleotides: TGTGCCAGCAGCTTGAGCGGGAGCTCGGAGACCCAGTACTTC. Translating it yields CASSLSGSSETQYF.

This CDR3 reads CASSLWPSLGSYEQYF. CDR3 sequence (DNA): TGTGCCAGCAGTTTATGGCCTTCCTTGGGGAGCTACGAGCAGTACTTC. This chain links TRBV28 with TRBJ2-7; TRBD2 might be the D (5 bases). Germline V gene lookup returns CDR1 MDHEN and CDR2 SYDVKM. With 0 bases removed from V and 3 bases from J, the gap between germline ends came to 15 bases. CDR3 length: 16 residues.

As for this clone: The junction departs from germline at one end; a sequencing error may be responsible. This chain connects TRBV25-1 to TRBJ2-2; TRBD1 matches 8 bases. The CDR3 is made up of 14 amino acids. The germline gives CDR1 MGHDK, CDR2 SYGVNS. Here the CDR3 reads CASRRQGNAGELFF. CDR3 coding DNA: TGTGCCAGCAGGAGACAGGGGAACGCCGGGGAGCTGTTTTTT.